A single sample is the source of the 12 T cell receptor beta chains below, sequenced in a study of T cell repertoires in cytomegalovirus infection. TCRdb recomputed calls from the reads with MiXCR, one row per CDR3 protein. The sample includes about half a million distinct CDR3 sequences, roughly a third seen only once; the top ten take roughly 16%. No antigen is known for these receptors. The sequenced sample was cultured PBMCs, obtained from culture after CMV antigen stimulation. The receptors derive from a human donor in good health (CMV status not recorded). Some clones in this sample may be carry-over from other donors' samples.

This clonotype was detected only a few times. The J gene is TRBJ2-7, the V gene TRBV18, with TRBD1 as a possible D gene (7 bases). The CDR3 consists of 13 residues. V lost 3 bases and J lost 7, with 13 bases in between. The germline gives CDR1 KGHSH, CDR2 LQKENI. For the CDR3, the DNA is TGTGCCAGCTCACCGGTCAGGGGGAGGGAGCAGTACGTC. Its protein is CASSPVRGREQYV.

This clonotype was picked up a small number of times. This chain links TRBV28 with TRBJ1-2; 7 nucleotides agree with TRBD1. Germline lookup yields CDR1 MDHEN and CDR2 SYDVKM. With V trimmed by 8 bases and J by 5 bases, 8 bases remained unmatched. There are 13 residues in the CDR3. Here the CDR3 DNA reads TGTGCCAGCCGGGACAGTTGGGGGTATGGCTACACCTTC. Encoded protein: CASRDSWGYGYTF.

This clonotype was seen ten or more times. The J gene is TRBJ1-1, the V gene TRBV7-2, with TRBD1 matching over 8 bases. Germline CDR1 and CDR2: SGHTA and FQGNSA. The length of the CDR3 is 14 residues. J lost 0 bases, V lost 5 bases, and 2 bases had no gene match. CDR3 sequence reads: CASSLGQVNTEAFF. CDR3 DNA sequence: TGTGCCAGCAGCCTGGGACAGGTGAACACTGAAGCTTTCTTT.

In its sample, this clonotype was seen a few times. The CDR3 DNA follows: TGTGCCAGCAGCTCGGACAGGGGAGGACCCGGGGAGCTGTTTTTT. Its translation is CASSSDRGGPGELFF. The V gene is TRBV5-4, the J gene TRBJ2-2; 9 nucleotides line up with TRBD1. CDR1 and CDR2 from the germline V gene are SGHNT and YYREEE (reference sequence). Trimming cost V 3 bases and J 6 bases; bases outside gene matches: 6. This CDR3 has 15 amino acids.

CDR3 loop: CASSLAGTISNEQFF. Written as DNA, the CDR3 is TGTGCCAGCAGCTTGGCCGGGACAATTAGCAATGAGCAGTTCTTC. The V call is TRBV11-3, the J call TRBJ2-1; tentatively, D is TRBD1 (6 bases). Germline lookup yields CDR1 SGHNT and CDR2 YENEEA. The V and J ends lost 3 bases and 6 bases respectively, with 15 bases between them. This CDR3 spans 15 amino acids.

The chain couples TRBV4-2 to TRBJ2-3; D possibly matches TRBD1 or TRBD2 (5 bases each). Trimming removed 3 bases from V and 0 bases from J, with 13 bases in between. Germline V gene data show CDR1 as LGHNA and CDR2 as YNFKEQ. The CDR3 covers 16 residues. CDR3 in DNA: TGTGCCAGCAGCCACCTGAGTGGGGGAAGCACAGATACGCAGTATTTT. Its protein is CASSHLSGGSTDTQYF.

CDR3 loop: CASSTRQGSSYNEQFF. DNA of the CDR3: TGTGCCAGCAGCACCAGACAGGGATCCTCCTACAATGAGCAGTTCTTC. The chain links TRBV7-2 to TRBJ2-1; 7 bases align to TRBD1. The length of the CDR3 is 16 residues. Germline values: CDR1 SGHTA, CDR2 FQGNSA. V shed 5 bases and J 0 bases; nucleotides not matched to a gene: 7.

This clonotype was seen more than once but under ten times. Here the CDR3 DNA reads TGTGCCAGCGAGGGACTAGCGGGGCAAGAGACCCAGTACTTC. This sequence encodes CASEGLAGQETQYF. The chain links TRBV11-3 to TRBJ2-5; 13 bases are a match to TRBD2. Trimming took 8 bases from V and 2 from J; bases not matched to a gene: 2. CDR1 is SGHNT and CDR2 is YENEEA in the germline V gene. CDR3 length equals 14 residues.

This chain joins TRBV5-1 and TRBJ1-1; a possible D gene is TRBD1 (5 bases). Germline V lookup: CDR1 SGHRS, CDR2 YFSETQ. Between the trimmed V and J ends, which lost 4 bases and 0 bases, there was a span of 10 bases. This CDR3 contains 14 residues. The CDR3 sequence: CASSPGPMNTEAFF. The CDR3 DNA sequence: TGCGCCAGCAGCCCGGGACCGATGAACACTGAAGCTTTCTTT.

The chain has TRBV11-2 and TRBJ2-1, with 15 bases identical to TRBD2. CDR1 is SGHAT, CDR2 FQNNGV, per germline. Trimming removed 5 bases from V and 6 bases from J; junction bases left unmatched: 17. The CDR3 sequence is 20 residues long. The CDR3 reads CASSRTLTGLGLAGGNEQFF. CDR3 nucleotide sequence: TGTGCCAGCAGCCGTACGTTGACGGGTCTGGGACTAGCGGGAGGCAATGAGCAGTTCTTC.

J is TRBJ2-2 and V is TRBV25-1, with 10 nucleotides matching TRBD1. Germline CDR1 reads MGHDK; CDR2 reads SYGVNS. Losses at the gene ends were 2 bases for V and 5 bases for J; bases not matched to a gene: 8. The CDR3 is 17 residues long. The CDR3: CASSEPVGQGETGELFF. CDR3 bases: TGTGCCAGCAGTGAACCAGTTGGACAGGGGGAGACCGGGGAGCTGTTTTTT.

This clonotype appeared a single time. The CDR3, as DNA: TGCAGCGCCGAAAACACCGGGGAGCTGTTTTTT. The encoded protein is CSAENTGELFF. The rearrangement links TRBV29-1 to TRBJ2-2; D gene ambiguous. The ends were cut back, 7 bases at V and 2 bases at J, with 5 bases in the middle. The CDR3 has 11 residues. Germline CDR1 SQVTM, CDR2 ANQGSEA.